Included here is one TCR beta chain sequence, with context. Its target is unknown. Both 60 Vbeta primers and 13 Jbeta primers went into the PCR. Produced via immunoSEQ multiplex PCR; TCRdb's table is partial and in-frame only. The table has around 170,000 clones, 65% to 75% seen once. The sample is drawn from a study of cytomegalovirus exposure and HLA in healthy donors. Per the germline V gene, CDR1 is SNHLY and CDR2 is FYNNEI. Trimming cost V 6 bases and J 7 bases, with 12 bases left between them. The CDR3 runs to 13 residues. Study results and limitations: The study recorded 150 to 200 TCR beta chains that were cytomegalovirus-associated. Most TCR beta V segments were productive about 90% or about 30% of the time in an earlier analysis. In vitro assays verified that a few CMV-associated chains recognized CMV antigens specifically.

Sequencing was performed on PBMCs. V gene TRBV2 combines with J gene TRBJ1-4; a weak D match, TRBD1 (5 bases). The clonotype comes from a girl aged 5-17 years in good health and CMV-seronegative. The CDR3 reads CASRRTRGEKLFF. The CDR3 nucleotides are TGTGCCAGCAGGAGGACTAGGGGTGAAAAACTGTTTTTT.